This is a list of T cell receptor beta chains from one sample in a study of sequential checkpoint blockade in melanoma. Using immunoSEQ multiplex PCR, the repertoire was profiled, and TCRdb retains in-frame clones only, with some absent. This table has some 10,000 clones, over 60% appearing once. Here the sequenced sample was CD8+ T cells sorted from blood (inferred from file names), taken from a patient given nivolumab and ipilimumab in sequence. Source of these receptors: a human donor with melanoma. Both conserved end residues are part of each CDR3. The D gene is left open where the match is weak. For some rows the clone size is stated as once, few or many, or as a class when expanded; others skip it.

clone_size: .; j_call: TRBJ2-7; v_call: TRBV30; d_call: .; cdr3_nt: TGTGCCTGGAGTCACGAACAGGGAACCTACGAGCAGTACTTC; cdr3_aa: CAWSHEQGTYEQYF
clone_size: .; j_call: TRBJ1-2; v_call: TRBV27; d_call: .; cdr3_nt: TGTGCCAGCGGGGTGACGGGGCGGGGCAATACCTTC; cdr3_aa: CASGVTGRGNTF
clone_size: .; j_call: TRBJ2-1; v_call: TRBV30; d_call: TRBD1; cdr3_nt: TGTGCCTGGAGTGGCTCCCCCCGGGACAGGGGAGACTACAATGAGCAGTTCTTC; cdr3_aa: CAWSGSPRDRGDYNEQFF
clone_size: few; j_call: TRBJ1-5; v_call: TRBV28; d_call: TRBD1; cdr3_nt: TGTGCCAGCAGTCAAGGGACAGGAAGCAGATATTTT; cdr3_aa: CASSQGTGSRYF
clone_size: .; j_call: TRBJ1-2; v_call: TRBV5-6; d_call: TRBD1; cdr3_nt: TGTGCCAGCAGTAGCCCGGGACAGGGCAACTATGGCTACACCTTC; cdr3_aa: CASSSPGQGNYGYTF
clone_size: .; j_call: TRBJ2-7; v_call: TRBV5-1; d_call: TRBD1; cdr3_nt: TGCGCCAGCAGCTTGTCCGCGTACAGGGGCCCCTACGAGCAGTACTTC; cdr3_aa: CASSLSAYRGPYEQYF
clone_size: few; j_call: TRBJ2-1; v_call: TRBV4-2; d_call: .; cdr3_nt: TGTGCCAGCAGCCAAGATTCCAGGGGAAACAATGAGCAGTTCTTC; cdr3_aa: CASSQDSRGNNEQFF
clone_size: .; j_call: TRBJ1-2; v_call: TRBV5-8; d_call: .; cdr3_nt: TGTGCCAGCAGCTTGGAGGGGGATTGGTATGGCTACACCTTC; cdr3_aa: CASSLEGDWYGYTF
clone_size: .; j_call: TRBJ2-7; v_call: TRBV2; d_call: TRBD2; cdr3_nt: TGTGCCAGCACTAGCGGGGGGCTACCCGAGCAGTACTTC; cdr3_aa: CASTSGGLPEQYF
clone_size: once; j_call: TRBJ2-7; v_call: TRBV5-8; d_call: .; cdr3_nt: TGTGCCAGCAGCTTGGACATCTCCTACGAGCAGTACTTC; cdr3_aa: CASSLDISYEQYF
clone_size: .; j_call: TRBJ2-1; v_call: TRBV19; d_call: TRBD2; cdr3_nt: TGTGCCAGTAGTTTAGGACTAGCGGGGACTACTGGGCAGTTCTTC; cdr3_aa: CASSLGLAGTTGQFF
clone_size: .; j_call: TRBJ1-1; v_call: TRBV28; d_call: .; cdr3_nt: TGTGCCAGCACCCTTTCCTTCACAGGGAACACTGAAGCTTTCTTT; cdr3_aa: CASTLSFTGNTEAFF
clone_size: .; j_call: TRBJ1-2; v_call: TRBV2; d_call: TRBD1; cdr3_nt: TGTGCCAGCAGCGATGGACAGGGGGGCTATGGCTACACCTTC; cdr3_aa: CASSDGQGGYGYTF
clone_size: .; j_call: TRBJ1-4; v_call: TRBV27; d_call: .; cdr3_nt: TGTGCCAGCAGTTTATCGAGGGGGAGGGGCGGCTGGGGTGAAAAACTGTTTTTT; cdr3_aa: CASSLSRGRGGWGEKLFF
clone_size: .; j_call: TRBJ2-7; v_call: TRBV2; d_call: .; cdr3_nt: TGTGCCAGCAGTTCAGGGTACGAGCAGTACTTC; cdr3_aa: CASSSGYEQYF
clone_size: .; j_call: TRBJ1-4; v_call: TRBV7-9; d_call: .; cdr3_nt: TGTGCCAGCAGAAATACAGGAGAGAATGAAAAACTGTTTTTT; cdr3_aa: CASRNTGENEKLFF
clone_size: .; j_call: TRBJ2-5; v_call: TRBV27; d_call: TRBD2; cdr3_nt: TGTGCCAGCAGTTACTCGCGGGGGAGCCAAGAGACCCAGTACTTC; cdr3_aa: CASSYSRGSQETQYF
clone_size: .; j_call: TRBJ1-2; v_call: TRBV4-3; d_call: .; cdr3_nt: TGCGCCAGCAGCCAAGAGATTGAGCGGGGCTACACCTTC; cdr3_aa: CASSQEIERGYTF
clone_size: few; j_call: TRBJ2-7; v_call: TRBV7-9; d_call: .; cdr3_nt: TGTGCCAGCAGCCCCCCGCTATCCTACGAGCAGTACTTC; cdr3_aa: CASSPPLSYEQYF
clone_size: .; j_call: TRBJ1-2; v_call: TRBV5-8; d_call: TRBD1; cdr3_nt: TGTGCCAGCAGCCCCGGGACAGGGGGCCCCTATGGCTACACCTTC; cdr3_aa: CASSPGTGGPYGYTF
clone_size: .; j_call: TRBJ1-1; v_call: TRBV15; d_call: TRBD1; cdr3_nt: TGTGCCACCAGCAGCCGGGACAGAGGGGCCACTGAAGCTTTCTTT; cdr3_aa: CATSSRDRGATEAFF
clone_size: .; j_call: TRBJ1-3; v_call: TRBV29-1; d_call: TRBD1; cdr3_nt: TGCAGCGTTGACGCAGGGGGCCCTGGAAACACCATATATTTT; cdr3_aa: CSVDAGGPGNTIYF